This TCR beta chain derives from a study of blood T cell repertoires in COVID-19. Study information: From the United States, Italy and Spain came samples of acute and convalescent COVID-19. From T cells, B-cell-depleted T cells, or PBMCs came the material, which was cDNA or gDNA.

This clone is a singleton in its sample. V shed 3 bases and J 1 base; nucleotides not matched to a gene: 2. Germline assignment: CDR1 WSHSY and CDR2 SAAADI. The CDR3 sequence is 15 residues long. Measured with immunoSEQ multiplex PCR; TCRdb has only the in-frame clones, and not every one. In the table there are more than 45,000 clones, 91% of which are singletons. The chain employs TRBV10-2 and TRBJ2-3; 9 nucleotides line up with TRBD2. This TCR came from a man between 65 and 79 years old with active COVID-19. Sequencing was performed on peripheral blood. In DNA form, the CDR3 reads TGCGCCAGCAGTGACCCTAGCGGGGGCACAGATACGCAGTATTTT. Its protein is CASSDPSGGTDTQYF.